This T cell receptor (beta chain) was captured by sequencing in a study of siplizumab effects on memory and regulatory T cells. Whole-study findings and limits: The suppressive capacity of proliferating Tregs from siplizumab cultures remained unconfirmed. Many proliferating CD4+ or CD8+ clones remained unclassified. Roughly 80-96% of them could not be assigned either a naive or a memory phenotype. Memory cells seemed less diverse than naive T cells, which seemed major alloresponse contributors.

Assayed TCR templates numbered roughly 93,000 for each sample. Measured with immunoSEQ multiplex PCR; TCRdb has only the in-frame clones, and not every one. The sample includes fewer than 120,000 clones, around nine tenths seen only once; the top ten take 1.3%. A remark on this clone: What it binds is not known.

V lost 5 bases to trimming and J lost 5 bases; unmatched junction nucleotides: 6. The V gene's germline CDR1 is SGHVS and CDR2 FNYEAQ. The CDR3 loop spans 15 amino acids. This TCR was sampled from a human donor in good health. Sequenced: CD4+ T cells sorted from blood. This chain connects TRBV7-6 to TRBJ1-6; 7 bases align to TRBD1. The CDR3 region is CASSRGTANNSPLHF. The DNA of the CDR3 is TGTGCCAGCAGCCGGGGGACAGCTAATAATTCACCCCTCCACTTT.